A single sample gave rise to the 2 T cell receptor beta chains below, sequenced in a study of OX40 agonist ivuxolimab in advanced cancers. Here immunoSEQ multiplex PCR was the method, and the copy in TCRdb shows in-frame clones only, minus some. The top ten hold about 26% of the sample, which has tens of thousands of clones, over 80% seen once. The sequenced sample was CD4+ or CD8+ T cells sorted from blood, obtained in a trial of the OX40 agonist ivuxolimab. These receptors all stem from an adult with an advanced solid tumor such as melanoma, head and neck, liver or kidney cancer.

This clone has just one count. J is TRBJ2-1 and V is TRBV5-1; 11 nucleotides line up with TRBD2. This CDR3 spans 16 amino acids. The V segment lost 4 bases and the J segment 2 bases; nucleotides outside the gene matches: 5. CDR1 and CDR2 from the germline V gene are SGHRS and YFSETQ. The CDR3 DNA sequence: TGCGCCAGCAGCCCAGAACTAGCGGGGGCCTACAATGAGCAGTTCTTC. It translates to CASSPELAGAYNEQFF.

V and J are TRBV19 and TRBJ1-2; D uncertain. Germline CDR1 and CDR2: LNHDA and SQIVND (reference sequence). CDR3 length: 10 residues. Between the trimmed V and J ends, which lost 8 bases and 3 bases, there was a span of 4 bases. CDR3 in DNA: TGTGCCAGTGGGGACTATGGCTACACCTTC. Amino acid sequence: CASGDYGYTF.